This passage covers 5 T cell receptor beta chains from one sample sequenced in a study of cytomegalovirus exposure and HLA in healthy donors. Primers included in the PCR were 60 Vbeta and 13 Jbeta primers. The method was immunoSEQ multiplex PCR; TCRdb's version includes in-frame clones alone and lacks a portion of them. The sample has roughly 200,000 clones, 82% seen once. Material: PBMCs. These receptors came from a woman aged 40 to 50 in good health and CMV-seronegative.

This chain joins TRBV19 and TRBJ1-5; D unclear. Between the trimmed V and J ends, which lost 5 bases and 0 bases, there was a span of 8 bases. Germline V gene sequence: CDR1 LNHDA, CDR2 SQIVND (reference sequence). The CDR3 contains 14 residues. CDR3 amino acids: CASSQANSNQPQHF. DNA of the CDR3: TGTGCCAGTAGTCAGGCAAATAGCAATCAGCCCCAGCATTTT.

The rearrangement uses TRBV4-2 and TRBJ2-2, with 10 bases matching TRBD1. Germline V gives CDR1 LGHNA, CDR2 YNFKEQ. The CDR3 totals 16 residues. J gave up 5 bases and V 0 bases, and 3 bases lay outside the gene matches. This CDR3 is CASSQDPGQGTGELFF. The CDR3 DNA reads TGTGCCAGCAGCCAAGACCCGGGACAGGGGACCGGGGAGCTGTTTTTT.

Only one count was recorded for this clone. The chain is built from TRBV5-1 and TRBJ1-1; no clear D. CDR1 SGHRS and CDR2 YFSETQ come from the germline V gene. V was trimmed by 0 bases and J by 1 base, leaving 7 bases between them. The CDR3 length is 14 residues. CDR3 residues: CASSLVGGNTEAFF. In nucleotides, the CDR3 is TGCGCCAGCAGCTTGGTTGGCGGGAACACTGAAGCTTTCTTT.

The chain combines TRBV19 with TRBJ2-2; 8 nucleotides match TRBD1. Trimming cost V 5 bases and J 7 bases; bases outside gene matches: 3. Per germline, CDR1 LNHDA and CDR2 SQIVND (reference sequence). The CDR3 consists of 13 residues. CDR3 sequence reads: CASSGQGFGELFF. The CDR3 DNA reads as TGTGCCAGTAGTGGACAGGGTTTCGGGGAGCTGTTTTTT.

This clone was recorded only once. Other DNA sequences in the sample encode the same CDR3. J is TRBJ2-7 and V is TRBV30, with 8 bases lining up with TRBD1. The V segment lost 2 bases and the J segment 1 base; nucleotides outside the gene matches: 4. The CDR3 extends over 14 amino acids. CDR1 and CDR2 (germline): GTSNPN, SVGIG (reference sequence). CDR3 nucleotide sequence: TGTGCCTGGAGTACCGGGACAGGATCCTACGAGCAGTACTTC. It is translated as CAWSTGTGSYEQYF.